This T cell receptor (beta chain) was observed in a study of spatial heterogeneity in lung cancer. Time point described: sample taken at primary tumor resection. Unsorted whole RNA samples from tumor, nontumor lung or frozen PBMC were sequenced. The cohort: 70 to 75 early-stage, untreated non-small cell lung cancer patients. Of note for this clonotype: A library prepared for alpha chains yielded this beta chain as an off-target read; its size is of little meaning.

Trimming took 1 base from V and 2 from J, leaving 13 bases between them. CDR3 length equals 15 residues. Germline V gene sequence: CDR1 DFQATT, CDR2 SNEGSKA (reference sequence). TCRdb ran MiXCR on the 5' RACE reads and lists one entry per CDR3 protein. The table shows around 13,000 distinct CDR3 sequences, with 5% to 5.5% occurring only once. The sequence came from a human donor with early-stage non-small cell lung cancer. The V and J genes are TRBV20-1 and TRBJ2-3, with D possibly being TRBD2 (6 bases). Sequenced material: lung tumor tissue, taken at surgery. The CDR3 DNA is TGCAGTGCTAGAGTCCCTCTAGCGCACACAGATACGCAGTATTTT. Its translation: CSARVPLAHTDTQYF.